This TCR beta chain was obtained from a study of identical twins. Study-wide findings and caveats: Cord blood beta clonotypes present at high abundance carried fewer insertions; no such pattern appeared in memory repertoires.

Concerning this clonotype: The antigen is not known.

Healthy Caucasians supplied all donations. TCRdb reprocessed the 5' RACE reads with MiXCR, giving one entry per CDR3 protein. The table records some 730,000 distinct CDR3 sequences, about 20% of them present only once. Trimming pared 6 bases from V and 9 bases from J, leaving 9 bases between. This CDR3 has 11 residues. Germline lookup yields CDR1 SGHVS and CDR2 FNYEAQ. This sample also belongs to another study, concerning T cells expressing NK-cell markers. That source notes: The study drew TCR beta repertoires from sorted CD3+CD56+NKG2C+, CD3+CD56+NKG2C- and CD3+CD56-NKG2C+ T cells. Most of the eight sequenced donors were HCMV-seropositive; one was seronegative.

The V call is TRBV7-6, the J call TRBJ2-1; D is uncertain. Material: PBMCs. The origin of this receptor is a woman aged 18 to 35 in good health. The CDR3 sequence is CASSSIGEQFF. In nucleotides, the CDR3 is TGTGCCAGCAGTTCCATCGGTGAGCAGTTCTTC.